The 31 T cell receptor beta chains in this list originate from one sample, sequenced in a study of T cells in Graves' hyperthyroidism and ophthalmopathy. Researchers took RNA transcripts and amplified the TCR beta CDR3 regions from them. HTBI primers were the set used in a first-round RT-PCR of the TCR CDR3. TCRdb redid the calling of the multiplex PCR reads with MiXCR, one entry per CDR3 protein. The data contain 600,000 to 650,000 distinct CDR3 sequences, 16% of them singletons. The material sequenced was blood. The receptor set was obtained from a woman aged 25 to 39 with Graves' hyperthyroidism.

The J gene is TRBJ1-1, the V gene TRBV6-1; D is unclear. The CDR3 has 14 residues. Per germline, CDR1 MNHNS and CDR2 SASEGT. V lost 5 bases, J lost 2 bases, and 12 bases lay in between. CDR3 nucleotides: TGTGCCAGCAGTCTACCCGCAGCCAACACTGAAGCTTTCTTT. Encoded protein: CASSLPAANTEAFF.

The chain recombines TRBV11-2 with TRBJ2-3; D possibly corresponds to TRBD2 (6 bases). Per germline, CDR1 SGHAT and CDR2 FQNNGV. This CDR3 has 15 amino acids. Trimming took 5 bases from V and 4 from J, leaving 16 bases between them. CDR3 nucleotides: TGTGCCAGCAGCCCGGGACTGGGAGCGCCAGATACGCAGTATTTT. It yields the protein CASSPGLGAPDTQYF.

In this sample, this clonotype turned up many times. The CDR3 spells CSASRGGGNTEAFF. The DNA of the CDR3 is TGCAGTGCTAGTCGAGGGGGAGGGAACACTGAAGCTTTCTTT. The rearrangement links TRBV20-1 to TRBJ1-1, with D maybe TRBD1 (6 bases). V was cut by 3 bases and J by 1 base, with 12 bases left in between. The CDR3 consists of 14 residues. Germline-derived CDR1 and CDR2 are DFQATT and SNEGSKA (reference sequence).

This clonotype came up many times. The rearrangement joins TRBV20-1 to TRBJ2-1; TRBD1 or TRBD2 may be the D gene (5 bases each). The germline V gene encodes CDR1 DFQATT and CDR2 SNEGSKA (reference sequence). The V end was cut by 5 bases, the J end by 2 bases, with 19 bases between. This CDR3 is 16 amino acids long. The CDR3 sequence is CSAHGLGETTYNEQFF. The DNA for the CDR3 is TGCAGTGCTCACGGCTTGGGGGAGACAACCTACAATGAGCAGTTCTTC.

This chain joins TRBV6-1 and TRBJ1-2, with no clear D. The V gene's germline CDR1 is MNHNS and CDR2 SASEGT. V was clipped by 0 bases and J by 5 bases, with 10 bases between them. This CDR3 comprises 14 residues. In DNA form, the CDR3 reads TGTGCCAGCAGTGAAGCGAACAGCTTTTATGGCTACACCTTC. Translation gives CASSEANSFYGYTF.

This clonotype was observed many times. The CDR3 protein is CASSPGGPHYEQYF. DNA of the CDR3: TGTGCCAGCAGTCCAGGGGGACCCCACTACGAGCAGTACTTC. The rearrangement joins TRBV12-3 or TRBV12-4 to TRBJ2-7; TRBD1 matches 7 bases. V lost 5 bases and J lost 3; bases outside the gene matches: 7. The CDR3 spans 14 residues.

The rearrangement uses TRBV10-3 and TRBJ2-7; 10 nucleotides line up with TRBD2. Germline V lookup: CDR1 ENHRY, CDR2 SYGVKD. With V trimmed by 9 bases and J by 4 bases, 9 bases remained unmatched. CDR3 length: 14 amino acids. Here the CDR3 reads CAIQPSGSAYEQYF. In nucleotides, the CDR3 is TGTGCCATACAACCTAGCGGGAGTGCGTACGAGCAGTACTTC.

The V and J genes are TRBV5-6 and TRBJ1-5, with 7 positions matching TRBD1. The germline gives CDR1 SGHDT, CDR2 YYEEEE. This CDR3 has 14 amino acids. The J segment lost 3 bases and the V segment lost 3 bases, leaving 3 bases of the junction unmatched. Written as DNA, the CDR3 is TGTGCCAGCAGCTGGGGGACAGACAATCAGCCCCAGCATTTT. It yields the protein CASSWGTDNQPQHF. Supplemented by reference TRBV5-6 and TRBJ1-5, the full variable domain reads DAGVTQSPTHLIKTRGQQVTLRCSPKSGHDTVSWYQQALGQGPQFIFQYYEEEERQRGNFPDRFSGHQFPNYSSELNVNALLLGDSALYLCASSWGTDNQPQHFGDGTRLSIL.

This clonotype showed up many times. The chain links TRBV27 to TRBJ2-7; TRBD2 aligns across 9 bases. Germline CDR1 reads MNHEY; CDR2 reads SMNVEV (reference sequence). CDR3 length: 15 residues. V lost 4 bases to trimming and J lost 4 bases; unmatched junction nucleotides: 8. The CDR3 reads CASSWASGIAYEQYF. CDR3 nucleotides: TGTGCCAGCAGTTGGGCTAGCGGGATTGCGTACGAGCAGTACTTC.

The chain combines TRBV5-5 with TRBJ2-3, with D perhaps TRBD2 (6 bases). Germline loops: CDR1 SGHKS, CDR2 YYEKEE (reference sequence). The length of the CDR3 is 15 residues. The ends were cut back, 2 bases at V and 4 bases at J, with 14 bases in the middle. Here the CDR3 reads CASSLPGSGADTQYF. The CDR3, as DNA: TGTGCCAGCAGCTTACCCGGTTCGGGAGCAGATACGCAGTATTTT.

The chain employs TRBV12-3 or TRBV12-4 and TRBJ1-1, with D uncertain. V was shortened by 6 bases and J by 1 base, with 9 bases between the two germline ends. This CDR3 contains 13 residues. The CDR3, as DNA: TGTGCCAGCAGGATCGCGGGGAACACTGAAGCTTTCTTT. It codes for CASRIAGNTEAFF.

About this clonotype: One end of the junction is discordant with germline, which a read error may explain. The chain uses TRBV7-6 and TRBJ2-5; perhaps D is TRBD1 or TRBD2 (5 bases each). The CDR3 loop spans 13 amino acids. Germline lookup yields CDR1 SGHVS and CDR2 FNYEAQ. The CDR3 sequence: CTSSGDSWETQYF. The CDR3, as DNA: TGTACCAGCAGCGGCGACAGTTGGGAGACCCAGTACTTC.

This clonotype came up many times. This chain connects TRBV6-2 or TRBV6-3 to TRBJ2-5; 9 bases agree with TRBD1. CDR1 is MNHEY, CDR2 SVGEGT, per germline. The V and J ends lost 2 bases and 4 bases, in that order; junction bases with no gene match: 11. This CDR3 contains 17 residues. The CDR3 loop is CASSYSPGTGSRETQYF. The CDR3 bases are TGTGCCAGCAGTTACAGCCCCGGGACAGGGAGCCGAGAGACCCAGTACTTC.

Ten or more counts support this clonotype. J is TRBJ1-1 and V is TRBV30, with D unresolved. The V gene lost 5 bases and the J gene lost 4 bases, with 14 bases spanning the gap. The CDR3 is 13 residues long. Germline loops: CDR1 GTSNPN, CDR2 SVGIG (reference sequence). In DNA, the CDR3 is TGTGCCTGGCGGAGATACACAACCACTGAAGCTTTCTTT. Its translation is CAWRRYTTTEAFF.

This clonotype was seen at least ten times. The chain has TRBV24-1 and TRBJ2-7; 9 nucleotides align to TRBD1. Germline CDR1 is KGHDR and CDR2 is SFDVKD. Germline trimming cut 3 bases from V and 7 bases from J; bases unmatched to any gene: 9. This CDR3 has 15 amino acids. The CDR3 protein is CATSDPGTGTQEQYF. CDR3 bases: TGTGCCACCAGTGATCCCGGGACAGGGACTCAGGAGCAGTACTTC.

Details on this clonotype: Just one base apart from a much larger clone, this may be a read error. J is TRBJ2-5 and V is TRBV6-1; 10 positions match TRBD1. This CDR3 is built from 17 residues. Per the germline V gene, CDR1 is MNHNS and CDR2 is SASEGT. V dropped 2 bases and J dropped 4; count of bases not matched to a gene: 10. The DNA for the CDR3 is TGTGCCAGCAGTGAATTCCGATTCGGACAGGGGGGAGAGACCCAGTACTTC. This encodes CASSEFRFGQGGETQYF.

This sequence joins TRBV2 and TRBJ2-1, with no clear D. V was cut by 7 bases and J by 3 bases, with 13 bases left in between. Germline CDR1 reads SNHLY; CDR2 reads FYNNEI. CDR3 length: 14 amino acids. The DNA of the CDR3 is TGTGCCAGCATACAATCCAAGGGCTACAATGAGCAGTTCTTC. This sequence encodes CASIQSKGYNEQFF.

This clonotype was seen repeatedly, ten times or more. The chain joins TRBV19 to TRBJ1-1; TRBD1 is a possible D gene (5 bases). V shed 6 bases and J shed 5 bases, with 16 bases lying between them. The CDR3 consists of 14 residues. Per germline, CDR1 LNHDA and CDR2 SQIVND (reference sequence). The CDR3 nucleotides are TGTGCCAGTAGCAATGGACAAATGTTGACTGAAGCTTTCTTT. Its protein product is CASSNGQMLTEAFF.

This clonotype was observed once. Possible read error: a much larger clone is one base away. The chain recombines TRBV28 with TRBJ2-7; no clear D. The CDR3 extends over 15 amino acids. Trimming left V 4 bases short and J 6 bases short, with 19 bases between. Germline CDR1 MDHEN, CDR2 SYDVKM. The CDR3, as DNA: TGTGCCAGCAGTTCGATAGGCCCAGCATATGCCGAGCAGTACTTC. It specifies CASSSIGPAYAEQYF.

This clonotype was seen a few times. This chain links TRBV12-3 or TRBV12-4 with TRBJ1-1, with D perhaps matching TRBD1 (5 bases). CDR3 length: 14 amino acids. Between the trimmed V and J ends, which lost 3 bases and 3 bases, there was a span of 11 bases. CDR3 coding DNA: TGTGCCAGCAGTTTTTTGGGCAGGGACACTGAAGCTTTCTTT. Translation gives CASSFLGRDTEAFF.

This clonotype was detected ten times or more. The gene calls are TRBV27 and TRBJ2-3; no definite D call. The germline V gene has CDR1 MNHEY and CDR2 SMNVEV (reference sequence). This CDR3 is built from 11 residues. V was cut by 8 bases and J by 5 bases, with 8 bases left in between. The CDR3 sequence: CASLLGDTQYF. The CDR3, as DNA: TGTGCCAGCCTCTTAGGAGATACGCAGTATTTT.

The chain couples TRBV30 to TRBJ2-7; 7 bases align to TRBD2. With V trimmed by 1 base and J by 5 bases, 2 bases remained unmatched. This CDR3 contains 12 residues. Germline loops: CDR1 GTSNPN, CDR2 SVGIG (reference sequence). CDR3 loop: CAWSGLAHEQYF. Written as DNA, the CDR3 is TGTGCCTGGAGTGGACTAGCCCACGAGCAGTACTTC.

This clonotype appeared a few times. The chain couples TRBV20-1 to TRBJ2-1; D gene ambiguous. V shed 2 bases and J shed 9 bases, with 23 bases lying between them. Germline CDR1 reads DFQATT; CDR2 reads SNEGSKA (reference sequence). The CDR3 contains 16 residues. This CDR3 is CSARPPPWVPAGEQFF. Here the CDR3 DNA reads TGCAGTGCTAGACCTCCCCCGTGGGTTCCTGCCGGTGAGCAGTTCTTC.

The chain couples TRBV4-2 to TRBJ2-2, with 10 bases fitting TRBD1. CDR3 length equals 20 residues. CDR1 and CDR2 from the germline V gene are LGHNA and YNFKEQ. Trimming at V came to 2 bases and at J to 2 bases, leaving 14 bases not matched to a gene. For the CDR3, the DNA is TGTGCCAGCAGCCAACTGATGACAGGGGGCCGTACCTACAACACCGGGGAGCTGTTTTTT. It codes for CASSQLMTGGRTYNTGELFF.

This clonotype occurred once. The rearrangement uses TRBV2 and TRBJ2-7, with 9 bases fitting TRBD1. The CDR3 runs to 12 residues. Trimming at V came to 9 bases and at J to 3 bases, leaving 3 bases not matched to a gene. The germline gives CDR1 SNHLY, CDR2 FYNNEI. This CDR3 is CASEDRGYEQYF. CDR3 nucleotide sequence: TGTGCCAGTGAGGACAGGGGCTACGAGCAGTACTTC.

The rearrangement joins TRBV7-3 to TRBJ1-1; D not resolved. The CDR3 is 9 amino acids. V gave up 6 bases and J gave up 8 bases, with 4 bases separating them. Germline V gene lookup returns CDR1 SGHTA and CDR2 FQGTGA. The CDR3 nucleotides read TGTGCCAGCAGTACCGAAGCTTTCTTT. Protein: CASSTEAFF. Full variable domain (rest looked up from reference TRBV7-3 and TRBJ1-1): GAGVSQTPSNKVTEKGKYVELRCDPISGHTALYWYRQSLGQGPEFLIYFQGTGAADDSGLPNDRFFAVRPEGSVSTLKIQRTERGDSAVYLCASSTEAFFGQGTRLTVV.

This clonotype appeared many times. J is TRBJ1-2 and V is TRBV7-9; D not resolved. The V and J ends lost 2 bases and 0 bases respectively, with 7 bases between them. Germline V gene data show CDR1 as SEHNR and CDR2 as FQNEAQ (reference sequence). This CDR3 region has 14 residues. The chain's CDR3 is CASSLWKANYGYTF. CDR3 nucleotides: TGTGCCAGCAGCTTATGGAAAGCTAACTATGGCTACACCTTC.

The J gene is TRBJ1-5, the V gene TRBV6-1; 7 positions agree with TRBD1. The length of the CDR3 is 14 residues. Per the germline V gene, CDR1 is MNHNS and CDR2 is SASEGT. Germline trimming cut 6 bases from V and 6 bases from J; bases unmatched to any gene: 8. For the CDR3, the DNA is TGTGCCAGCAGGCCCGACAGGGTAGTTCAGCCCCAGCATTTT. Translated, it gives CASRPDRVVQPQHF.

This clonotype was counted between two and nine times. In DNA form, the CDR3 reads TGTGCCAGCAGCTTAACATTCGGTGGGGTCCCTAACACCGGGGAGCTGTTTTTT. Its protein product is CASSLTFGGVPNTGELFF. J is TRBJ2-2 and V is TRBV7-3, with D hard to call. Germline CDR1 and CDR2: SGHTA and FQGTGA. Deletions cut 0 bases from V and 2 bases from J, with 16 bases between. There are 18 residues in the CDR3.

This clonotype came up many times. The chain is built from TRBV9 and TRBJ2-7, with TRBD1 as a possible D gene (6 bases). The germline V and J ends were trimmed by 4 bases and 3 bases, with 14 bases remaining between them. The length of the CDR3 is 14 residues. The germline V gene encodes CDR1 SGDLS and CDR2 YYNGEE. The CDR3 sequence: CASSPHGDNYEQYF. The CDR3 DNA follows: TGTGCCAGCAGCCCCCATGGGGACAACTACGAGCAGTACTTC.

There are many counts of this clonotype. The V gene is TRBV11-2, the J gene TRBJ2-7; D might be TRBD2 (6 bases). Germline values: CDR1 SGHAT, CDR2 FQNNGV. With 5 bases removed from V and 7 bases from J, the gap between germline ends came to 18 bases. This CDR3 has 14 residues. The CDR3 region has the DNA TGTGCCAGCAGCCCGGGAGCTGGGCATGGGGAGCAGTACTTC. Its protein product is CASSPGAGHGEQYF.